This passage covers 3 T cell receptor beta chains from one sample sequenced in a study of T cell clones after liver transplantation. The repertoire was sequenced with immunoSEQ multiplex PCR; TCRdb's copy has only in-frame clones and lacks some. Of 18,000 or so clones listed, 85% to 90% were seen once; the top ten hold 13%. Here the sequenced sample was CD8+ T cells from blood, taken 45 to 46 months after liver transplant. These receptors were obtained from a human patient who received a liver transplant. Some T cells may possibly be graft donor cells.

CDR3 sequence (DNA): TGTGCCAGCACCTGGGACAGGTGGAACACTGAAGCTTTCTTT. Translating gives CASTWDRWNTEAFF. The rearrangement uses TRBV6-1 and TRBJ1-1; 8 nucleotides agree with TRBD1. The length of the CDR3 is 14 residues. V lost 7 bases and J lost 1; bases outside the gene matches: 5. Germline V lookup: CDR1 MNHNS, CDR2 SASEGT.

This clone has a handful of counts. The CDR3 sequence: CASRLGVTQYF. The CDR3 DNA reads as TGTGCCAGCAGACTAGGGGTGACTCAGTACTTC. This chain joins TRBV27 and TRBJ2-7, with D perhaps being TRBD1 or TRBD2 (5 bases each). The V gene lost 6 bases and the J gene lost 10 bases, with 13 bases spanning the gap. Germline values: CDR1 MNHEY, CDR2 SMNVEV (reference sequence). CDR3 length equals 11 residues.

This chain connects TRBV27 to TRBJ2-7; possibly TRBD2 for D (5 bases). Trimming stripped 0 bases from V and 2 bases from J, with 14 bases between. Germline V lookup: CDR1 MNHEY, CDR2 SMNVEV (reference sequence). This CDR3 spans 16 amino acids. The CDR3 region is CASSLSLGSLTYEQYF. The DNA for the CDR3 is TGTGCCAGCAGTTTATCTCTTGGGAGCTTAACCTACGAGCAGTACTTC.